These 25 T cell receptor beta chains came from one sample sequenced in a study of T-cell reconstitution after alpha-beta-depleted transplantation in children. Unique molecular identifiers were built into the TCRbeta library. MiXCR was run by TCRdb on the PCR reads, yielding one entry per CDR3 protein. In the table there are 55,000 to 90,000 distinct CDR3 sequences, over 4.5% of which are singletons. The sequenced sample was PBMCs, mostly from graft donor cells, obtained 180 days after TCRalphabeta/CD19-depleted stem cell transplant. The receptors were gathered from a boy younger than two who had a stem cell transplant for acute myeloid leukemia, so the T cells may come from the graft donor.

This clonotype was counted at least ten times. The chain has TRBV20-1 and TRBJ1-1; possible D gene TRBD1, 5 bases. CDR3 size: 13 residues. Trimming cost V 3 bases and J 1 base, with 9 bases left between them. From germline, CDR1 is DFQATT and CDR2 SNEGSKA (reference sequence). CDR3 sequence reads: CSARARENTEAFF. The CDR3 coding sequence is TGCAGTGCTAGGGCCAGGGAGAACACTGAAGCTTTCTTT.

This clonotype was counted ten times or more. V gene TRBV20-1 combines with J gene TRBJ2-7; D is possibly TRBD2 (6 bases). The CDR3 loop spans 14 amino acids. Germline V gives CDR1 DFQATT, CDR2 SNEGSKA (reference sequence). Trimming cost V 4 bases and J 3 bases, with 16 bases left between them. For the CDR3, the DNA is TGCAGTGCTACCCTCGGGTCCGGGGGCTACGAGCAGTACTTC. Translated: CSATLGSGGYEQYF.

This clonotype was picked up many times. J is TRBJ1-4 and V is TRBV5-1; D is perhaps TRBD1 (5 bases). The CDR3 consists of 17 residues. Germline values: CDR1 SGHRS, CDR2 YFSETQ. V was trimmed by 0 bases and J by 0 bases, leaving 12 bases between them. The CDR3 region is CASSLEWTGATNEKLFF. CDR3 DNA sequence: TGCGCCAGCAGCTTGGAGTGGACGGGGGCAACTAATGAAAAACTGTTTTTT.

This clonotype was counted many times. This chain links TRBV20-1 with TRBJ1-2; 8 bases agree with TRBD1. With V trimmed by 0 bases and J by 3 bases, 0 bases remained unmatched. Germline V gene data show CDR1 as DFQATT and CDR2 as SNEGSKA (reference sequence). The CDR3 has 13 residues. DNA for the CDR3: TGCAGTGCTAGAGAGACAGGGGACTATGGCTACACCTTC. Translation: CSARETGDYGYTF.

The sample holds many counts of this clonotype. The chain links TRBV29-1 to TRBJ2-3, with a tentative D call TRBD2 (5 bases). V was clipped by 5 bases and J by 5 bases, with 17 bases between them. The CDR3 sequence is 14 residues long. CDR1 and CDR2 (germline): SQVTM, ANQGSEA. The CDR3 here is CSVFPPGSLDTQYF. The CDR3 region has the DNA TGCAGCGTTTTCCCACCGGGGAGTCTAGATACGCAGTATTTT.

The table lists this clonotype with many counts. The rearrangement joins TRBV6-5 to TRBJ1-3, with no clear D. From germline, CDR1 is MNHEY and CDR2 SVGAGI. V was cut by 5 bases and J by 0 bases, with 17 bases left in between. This CDR3 contains 17 residues. In DNA form, the CDR3 reads TGTGCCAGCAGTCACGTGGTGGTCGGAACCTCTGGAAACACCATATATTTT. The encoded protein is CASSHVVVGTSGNTIYF.

The J gene is TRBJ2-2, the V gene TRBV13, with 10 bases identical to TRBD1. The CDR3 loop spans 16 amino acids. J was trimmed by 1 base and V by 3 bases; bases with no gene match: 2. The germline V gene encodes CDR1 PRHDT and CDR2 FYEKMQ (reference sequence). CDR3 sequence: CASSFRDRGNTGELFF. CDR3 DNA: TGTGCCAGCAGCTTCCGGGACAGGGGGAACACCGGGGAGCTGTTTTTT.

The rearrangement uses TRBV18 and TRBJ2-5; no clear D. Germline CDR1 KGHSH, CDR2 LQKENI. Trimming pared 3 bases from V and 3 bases from J, leaving 8 bases between. The CDR3 has 13 amino acids. The CDR3 DNA follows: TGTGCCAGCTCACCGAACTCGAAAGAGACCCAGTACTTC. This codes for CASSPNSKETQYF. The full variable domain, its missing parts supplied by reference TRBV18 and TRBJ2-5, is NAGVMQNPRHLVRRRGQEARLRCSPMKGHSHVYWYRQLPEEGLKFMVYLQKENIIDESGMPKERFSAEFPKEGPSILRIQQVVRGDSAAYFCASSPNSKETQYFGPGTRLLVL.

The table lists this clonotype with many counts. The J gene is TRBJ2-2, the V gene TRBV5-1, with D perhaps matching TRBD2 (7 bases). V was shortened by 3 bases and J by 6 bases, with 15 bases between the two germline ends. The CDR3 covers 15 residues. Germline V gene lookup returns CDR1 SGHRS and CDR2 YFSETQ. In DNA form, the CDR3 reads TGCGCCAGCAGCTCCCTTCAGGGGAGGGCCGGGGAGCTGTTTTTT. Protein product: CASSSLQGRAGELFF. Looking up the rest from reference TRBV5-1 and TRBJ2-2 gives the full variable domain: KAGVTQTPRYLIKTRGQQVTLSCSPISGHRSVSWYQQTPGQGLQFLFEYFSETQRNKGNFPGRFSGRQFSNSRSEMNVSTLELGDSALYLCASSSLQGRAGELFFGEGSRLTVL.

This clonotype has ten or more counts. The V and J genes are TRBV4-1 and TRBJ1-2; D gene unclear. The germline V gene encodes CDR1 MGHRA and CDR2 YSYEKL. V gave up 2 bases and J gave up 1 base, with 29 bases separating them. The CDR3 contains 21 residues. The DNA of the CDR3 is TGCGCCAGCAGCCAAAAGCGGGTCGTTTTAGAGGAGGCAGAACTTAACTATGGCTACACCTTC. Translated, it gives CASSQKRVVLEEAELNYGYTF.

This clonotype was detected ten times or more. The J gene is TRBJ1-5, the V gene TRBV12-3 or TRBV12-4; 10 nucleotides match TRBD1. V shed 5 bases and J 7 bases; nucleotides not matched to a gene: 8. CDR3 length equals 15 residues. The CDR3 loop is CASSLNRDRGQPQHF. The CDR3 DNA reads TGTGCCAGCAGTCTTAACCGGGACAGGGGACAGCCCCAGCATTTT.

This clonotype has ten or more counts. V and J are TRBV7-9 and TRBJ2-1, with 9 bases matching TRBD2. V dropped 3 bases and J dropped 5; count of bases not matched to a gene: 11. Germline assignment: CDR1 SEHNR and CDR2 FQNEAQ (reference sequence). This CDR3 region has 17 residues. The CDR3 reads CASSFLPPTSGHNEQFF. The CDR3 DNA reads as TGTGCCAGCAGCTTTCTCCCCCCGACTAGCGGTCACAATGAGCAGTTCTTC.

This clonotype was counted at least ten times. The chain links TRBV9 to TRBJ2-5; the D call may be TRBD1 or TRBD2 (5 bases each). The germline V gene encodes CDR1 SGDLS and CDR2 YYNGEE. The V end was cut by 4 bases, the J end by 3 bases, with 19 bases between. This CDR3 contains 16 residues. As DNA, the CDR3 is TGTGCCAGCAGCCCGACCGGGGCAGCCCTCAAAGAGACCCAGTACTTC. This encodes CASSPTGAALKETQYF.

This clonotype has at least ten counts. This chain links TRBV5-1 with TRBJ1-2, with no clear D. CDR1 is SGHRS and CDR2 is YFSETQ in the germline V gene. The CDR3 runs to 14 residues. Trimming took 3 bases from V and 6 from J, leaving 15 bases between them. CDR3 in amino acids: CASSWPEGFHGYTF. The CDR3 region has the DNA TGCGCCAGCAGCTGGCCGGAAGGGTTCCATGGCTACACCTTC.

This clonotype was detected ten times or more. This rearrangement joins TRBV4-3 to TRBJ1-2; TRBD1 is a possible D gene (5 bases). The V gene lost 4 bases and the J gene lost 5 bases, with 20 bases spanning the gap. CDR1 and CDR2 from the germline V gene are LGHNA and YSLEER. The length of the CDR3 is 16 residues. The DNA of the CDR3 is TGCGCCAGCAGCCCCCGGGACCGAGATCCCCTGTATGGCTACACCTTC. Encoded protein: CASSPRDRDPLYGYTF.

Many counts were recorded for this clonotype. The rearrangement joins TRBV6-5 to TRBJ2-1; 10 bases match TRBD2. Germline lookup yields CDR1 MNHEY and CDR2 SVGAGI. This CDR3 is 18 amino acids long. J gave up 1 base and V 3 bases, and 9 bases lay outside the gene matches. CDR3 region: CASSYGILAGVSYNEQFF. The CDR3 DNA is TGTGCCAGCAGTTATGGAATTCTAGCGGGGGTATCCTACAATGAGCAGTTCTTC.

This clonotype was counted ten times or more. The chain couples TRBV12-3 or TRBV12-4 to TRBJ2-2, with 11 bases that match TRBD2. The ends lost 6 bases at V and 2 bases at J; junction bases unmatched: 5. CDR3 size: 16 residues. The DNA for the CDR3 is TGTGCCAGCAGCAGGGGACTAGCGGTTAACACCGGGGAGCTGTTTTTT. It codes for CASSRGLAVNTGELFF.

This clonotype was found many times. The genes are TRBV7-9 and TRBJ2-5; D possibly corresponds to TRBD2 (5 bases). Germline-derived CDR1 and CDR2 are SEHNR and FQNEAQ (reference sequence). Deletions cut 4 bases from V and 0 bases from J, with 9 bases between. The CDR3 totals 14 residues. CDR3 DNA sequence: TGTGCCAGCAGCTCCGGACTCCACCAAGAGACCCAGTACTTC. Residues: CASSSGLHQETQYF.

This clonotype showed up many times. The rearrangement links TRBV12-3 or TRBV12-4 to TRBJ1-2, with 9 positions matching TRBD1. J lost 6 bases, V lost 2 bases, and 10 bases had no gene match. This CDR3 is 16 amino acids long. As DNA, the CDR3 is TGTGCCAGCAGTTTAAGGGGCCCCCGGGACAGGGATGGCTACACCTTC. Its protein is CASSLRGPRDRDGYTF.

This clonotype was counted at least ten times. V and J are TRBV10-3 and TRBJ1-2; D remains unclear. Trimming stripped 3 bases from V and 7 bases from J, with 9 bases between. Germline V gives CDR1 ENHRY, CDR2 SYGVKD. This CDR3 is 12 amino acids long. The CDR3 DNA follows: TGTGCCATCAGTGATCCCAGGTTTGGCTACACCTTC. Its translation is CAISDPRFGYTF.

This clonotype has at least ten counts. The chain is built from TRBV29-1 and TRBJ2-3, with TRBD2 identical over 10 bases. The V and J ends lost 4 bases and 6 bases, in that order; junction bases with no gene match: 4. The length of the CDR3 is 13 residues. Per the germline V gene, CDR1 is SQVTM and CDR2 is ANQGSEA. CDR3 sequence: CSVAGTSADTQYF. CDR3 coding DNA: TGCAGCGTTGCCGGGACTAGCGCGGATACGCAGTATTTT.

This clonotype showed up many times. The chain employs TRBV7-2 and TRBJ2-3, with D perhaps being TRBD1 or TRBD2 (5 bases each). Germline lookup yields CDR1 SGHTA and CDR2 FQGNSA. Trimming removed 5 bases at V and 3 bases at J, with 15 bases between. This CDR3 is 15 amino acids long. CDR3 residues: CASSITGPTTDTQYF. CDR3 bases: TGTGCCAGCAGCATCACGGGACCTACTACAGATACGCAGTATTTT.

The chain joins TRBV6-1 to TRBJ2-5, with 8 bases fitting TRBD1. Germline loops: CDR1 MNHNS, CDR2 SASEGT. The junction had 7 bases not matched to a gene; V was cut back by 8 bases and J by 2 bases. The CDR3 has 14 residues. The CDR3 loop is CASAQGVSQETQYF. CDR3 DNA sequence: TGTGCCAGCGCACAGGGGGTGTCTCAAGAGACCCAGTACTTC.

This clonotype was recorded many times. The chain is built from TRBV20-1 and TRBJ2-5; 7 bases align to TRBD1. Germline-derived CDR1 and CDR2 are DFQATT and SNEGSKA (reference sequence). CDR3 size: 13 residues. V lost 0 bases and J lost 10; bases outside the gene matches: 8. CDR3 loop: CSARDRHRGIQYF. CDR3 nucleotides: TGCAGTGCTAGAGATCGGCACAGGGGAATCCAGTACTTC.

This clonotype has ten or more counts. This chain joins TRBV29-1 and TRBJ2-6; a possible D gene is TRBD1 (5 bases). The CDR3 length is 18 residues. Germline V gene lookup returns CDR1 SQVTM and CDR2 ANQGSEA. V gave up 4 bases and J gave up 2 bases, with 21 bases separating them. The CDR3 coding sequence is TGCAGCGTTGGGGGCCAGGTCTTGGGGTCGGCTGGGGCCAACGTCCTGACTTTC. Amino acids: CSVGGQVLGSAGANVLTF. Looking up the rest from reference TRBV29-1 and TRBJ2-6 gives the full variable domain: SAVISQKPSRDICQRGTSLTIQCQVDSQVTMMFWYRQQPGQSLTLIATANQGSEATYESGFVIDKFPISRPNLTFSTLTVSNMSPEDSSIYLCSVGGQVLGSAGANVLTFGAGSRLTVL.